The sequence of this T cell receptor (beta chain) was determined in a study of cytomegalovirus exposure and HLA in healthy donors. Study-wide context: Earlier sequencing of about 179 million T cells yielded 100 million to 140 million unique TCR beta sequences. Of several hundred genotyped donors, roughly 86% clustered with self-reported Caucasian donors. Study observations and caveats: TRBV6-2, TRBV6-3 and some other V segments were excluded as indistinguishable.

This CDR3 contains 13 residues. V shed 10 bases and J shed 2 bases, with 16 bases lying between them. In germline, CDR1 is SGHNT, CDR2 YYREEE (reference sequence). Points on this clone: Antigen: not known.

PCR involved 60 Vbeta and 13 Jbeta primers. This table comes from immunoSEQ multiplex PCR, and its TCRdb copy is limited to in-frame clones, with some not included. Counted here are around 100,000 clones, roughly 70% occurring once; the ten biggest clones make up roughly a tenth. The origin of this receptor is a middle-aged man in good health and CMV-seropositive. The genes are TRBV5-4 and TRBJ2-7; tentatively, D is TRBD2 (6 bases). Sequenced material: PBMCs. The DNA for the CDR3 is TGTGCCGCCAGCCAGGAGGGAGCCTACGAGCAGTACGTC. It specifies CAASQEGAYEQYV.